Each of the 24 T cell receptor beta chains below was sequenced from the same sample in a study of blood T cell repertoires in COVID-19. Assay used: immunoSEQ multiplex PCR; TCRdb lists only in-frame clones, some missing. In the table there are around 130,000 clones, 70% to 85% of which are singletons. Sample: peripheral blood. These receptors were collected from a woman older than 75 with acute or convalescent COVID-19.

The V gene is TRBV6-5, the J gene TRBJ2-4, with D perhaps matching TRBD1 (7 bases). The CDR3 spans 13 residues. Germline values: CDR1 MNHEY, CDR2 SVGAGI. Trimming cost V 8 bases and J 4 bases, with 12 bases left between them. Written as DNA, the CDR3 is TGTGCCAGCGGAGGGGACAGAAAAAACATTCAGTACTTC. This gives the protein CASGGDRKNIQYF.

The CDR3 region has the DNA TGTGCCAGCTCACGGGAGGCGAGCTCCTATAATTCACCCCTCCACTTT. Translation gives CASSREASSYNSPLHF. The genes are TRBV18 and TRBJ1-6; D unclear. CDR3 size: 16 residues. Trimming left V 4 bases short and J 0 bases short, with 10 bases between. CDR1 and CDR2 (germline): KGHSH, LQKENI.

Notes on this clone: Its ends do not fully match the called genes, so a read error is possible. The chain employs TRBV7-7 and TRBJ2-7, with D tentatively TRBD1 (5 bases). The CDR3 sequence is 13 residues long. The germline CDR1 and CDR2 sequences are SSHAT and FNYEAQ (reference sequence). The CDR3 sequence: CASSLQGVSEQYF. The CDR3 DNA is TGTGCTAGCAGCTTGCAAGGGGTGAGCGAGCAGTACTTC.

The chain employs TRBV5-1 and TRBJ2-1; possibly TRBD1 for D (5 bases). This CDR3 has 14 residues. Per germline, CDR1 SGHRS and CDR2 YFSETQ. Trimming removed 3 bases at V and 7 bases at J, with 14 bases between. In DNA, the CDR3 is TGCGCCAGCAGCTCCCCCGAAAGACAGAATGAGCAGTTCTTC. Its translation: CASSSPERQNEQFF.

DNA of the CDR3: TGTGCCAGTAGTATTAGGGGCAATGAGCAGTTCTTC. Translated, it gives CASSIRGNEQFF. The chain is built from TRBV19 and TRBJ2-1; possibly TRBD1 for D (5 bases). Trimming took 3 bases from V and 6 from J, leaving 6 bases between them. CDR3 length: 12 amino acids. Per germline, CDR1 LNHDA and CDR2 SQIVND (reference sequence).

The rearrangement links TRBV29-1 to TRBJ1-2, with 8 positions matching TRBD1. Germline CDR1 and CDR2: SQVTM and ANQGSEA. The CDR3 covers 15 residues. J was trimmed by 4 bases and V by 3 bases; bases with no gene match: 10. CDR3 in DNA: TGCAGCGTTGAGGTGGGGCAGGGGGCGAGCTATGGCTACACCTTC. Protein sequence: CSVEVGQGASYGYTF.

This clone occurred once. The chain combines TRBV6-5 with TRBJ1-2, with 8 bases matching TRBD1. V lost 6 bases, J lost 4 bases, and 7 bases stayed unmatched. The CDR3 has 14 amino acids. The germline gives CDR1 MNHEY, CDR2 SVGAGI. The CDR3 DNA reads TGTGCCAGCAGACCCACAGGGGGGATCTATGGCTACACCTTC. Amino acid sequence: CASRPTGGIYGYTF.

The chain links TRBV4-3 to TRBJ2-2; 8 positions agree with TRBD2. There are 15 residues in the CDR3. J lost 7 bases, V lost 1 base, and 5 bases had no gene match. From germline, CDR1 is LGHNA and CDR2 YSLEER. CDR3 nucleotides: TGCGCCAGCAGCCAAGGTGGCGGGAGGATCGGGGAGCTGTTTTTT. Translated, it gives CASSQGGGRIGELFF.

Here the CDR3 reads CASSLGPLSEAFF. CDR3 coding DNA: TGTGCCAGCAGCCTAGGTCCTCTCTCTGAAGCTTTCTTT. V is TRBV11-2 and J is TRBJ1-1, with D unclear. V lost 5 bases and J lost 6, with 13 bases in between. CDR3 length: 13 amino acids. The germline gives CDR1 SGHAT, CDR2 FQNNGV. The full variable domain, with the rest looked up from reference TRBV11-2 and TRBJ1-1, is EAGVAQSPRYKIIEKRQSVAFWCNPISGHATLYWYQQILGQGPKLLIQFQNNGVVDDSQLPKDRFSAERLKGVDSTLKIQPAKLEDSAVYLCASSLGPLSEAFFGQGTRLTVV.

This clone was seen only once. The chain links TRBV18 to TRBJ1-6, with a tentative D call TRBD1 (5 bases). Per the germline V gene, CDR1 is KGHSH and CDR2 is LQKENI. This CDR3 contains 16 residues. Deletions cut 6 bases from V and 5 bases from J, with 17 bases between. The CDR3 sequence is CASSEGQGANNSPLHF. CDR3 in DNA: TGTGCCAGCTCGGAAGGGCAAGGGGCGAATAATTCACCCCTCCACTTT.

The rearrangement joins TRBV19 to TRBJ2-7; the D gene is possibly TRBD2 (5 bases). V was trimmed by 5 bases and J by 3 bases, leaving 8 bases between them. The CDR3 covers 12 residues. Per germline, CDR1 LNHDA and CDR2 SQIVND (reference sequence). The CDR3 here is CASSGLSYEQYF. The CDR3 nucleotides are TGTGCCAGTAGTGGACTTAGCTACGAGCAGTACTTC. The whole variable domain, remainder taken from reference TRBV19 and TRBJ2-7, is DGGITQSPKYLFRKEGQNVTLSCEQNLNHDAMYWYRQDPGQGLRLIYYSQIVNDFQKGDIAEGYSVSREKKESFPLTVTSAQKNPTAFYLCASSGLSYEQYFGPGTRLTVT.

The chain carries TRBV7-2 and TRBJ2-3, with 9 bases fitting TRBD2. This CDR3 is 15 amino acids long. Germline V lookup: CDR1 SGHTA, CDR2 FQGNSA. J lost 1 base, V lost 6 bases, and 5 bases had no gene match. The DNA of the CDR3 is TGTGCCAGCAGGCGCGGGGGGGCGGGCACAGATACGCAGTATTTT. As protein: CASRRGGAGTDTQYF.

J is TRBJ1-6 and V is TRBV6-1, with TRBD1 identical over 7 bases. The germline gives CDR1 MNHNS, CDR2 SASEGT. The CDR3 is 16 residues long. Germline trimming cut 4 bases from V and 7 bases from J; bases unmatched to any gene: 10. The CDR3 sequence is CASSALAGQLNSPLHF. The DNA of the CDR3 is TGTGCCAGCAGTGCGTTAGCGGGACAGCTGAATTCACCCCTCCACTTT.

CDR3 DNA sequence: TGTGCCAGCAGCCTAACCCCCACTAGCGGGGGGACCACAGATACGCAGTATTTT. As protein: CASSLTPTSGGTTDTQYF. This chain uses TRBV11-2 with TRBJ2-3; 12 bases agree with TRBD2. This CDR3 is built from 18 residues. V lost 5 bases to trimming and J lost 2 bases; unmatched junction nucleotides: 11. Germline V CDR1 and CDR2: SGHAT, FQNNGV.

For the CDR3, the DNA is TGTGCCTCGAGCGGGAGCACAGATACGCAGTATTTT. Residues: CASSGSTDTQYF. V gene TRBV30 combines with J gene TRBJ2-3; tentatively, D is TRBD2 (6 bases). Trimming removed 7 bases from V and 0 bases from J, with 8 bases in between. The CDR3 has 12 amino acids. In germline, CDR1 is GTSNPN, CDR2 SVGIG (reference sequence).

The V and J genes are TRBV7-6 and TRBJ2-7, with a weak D call TRBD2 (6 bases). In germline, CDR1 is SGHVS, CDR2 FNYEAQ. There are 15 residues in the CDR3. V was cut by 5 bases and J by 5 bases, with 19 bases left in between. The CDR3 sequence is CASSPGSLGVHEQYF. CDR3 nucleotide sequence: TGTGCCAGCAGCCCCGGGAGCCTAGGAGTCCACGAGCAGTACTTC. The full variable domain, completed using reference TRBV7-6 and TRBJ2-7, is GAGVSQSPRYKVTKRGQDVALRCDPISGHVSLYWYRQALGQGPEFLTYFNYEAQQDKSGLPNDRFSAERPEGSISTLTIQRTEQRDSAMYRCASSPGSLGVHEQYFGPGTRLTVT.

This clone was seen only a few times. This chain links TRBV5-4 with TRBJ2-5; TRBD2 might be the D (5 bases). Trimming removed 4 bases at V and 5 bases at J, with 21 bases between. CDR3 length: 16 residues. The germline gives CDR1 SGHNT, CDR2 YYREEE (reference sequence). The CDR3 DNA reads TGTGCCAGCAGCCCCACTGGTTGGGAGCCAAGGGAGACCCAGTACTTC. Its protein product is CASSPTGWEPRETQYF. Using reference TRBV5-4 and TRBJ2-5 for the parts outside the CDR3, the full variable domain is ETGVTQSPTHLIKTRGQQVTLRCSSQSGHNTVSWYQQALGQGPQFIFQYYREEENGRGNFPPRFSGLQFPNYSSELNVNALELDDSALYLCASSPTGWEPRETQYFGPGTRLLVL.

On this clone: Other DNA sequences of this sample code for an identical CDR3. This CDR3 reads CASSRGQGPYEQYF. The CDR3 nucleotides read TGTGCCAGTAGTAGAGGACAGGGCCCCTACGAGCAGTACTTC. The chain combines TRBV19 with TRBJ2-7; 8 bases are shared with TRBD1. V shed 4 bases, J shed 2 bases, and the junction held 4 bases outside the gene matches. The CDR3 spans 14 residues. Germline CDR1 reads LNHDA; CDR2 reads SQIVND (reference sequence).

This clone was observed once. The genes are TRBV2 and TRBJ2-3; 8 bases are a match to TRBD1. Trimming at V came to 5 bases and at J to 0 bases, leaving 4 bases not matched to a gene. The CDR3 runs 15 residues. Germline CDR1 SNHLY, CDR2 FYNNEI. For the CDR3, the DNA is TGTGCCAGCAGTCACGGGACAGGCAGCACAGATACGCAGTATTTT. Protein: CASSHGTGSTDTQYF.

The chain links TRBV11-2 to TRBJ2-7, with D tentatively TRBD1 (6 bases). CDR3 length: 13 residues. Germline values: CDR1 SGHAT, CDR2 FQNNGV. Trimming removed 5 bases at V and 0 bases at J, with 8 bases between. For the CDR3, the DNA is TGTGCCAGCAGCCGACAGGTCTCCTACGAGCAGTACTTC. The encoded protein is CASSRQVSYEQYF.

The V call is TRBV19, the J call TRBJ1-2, with D maybe TRBD1 (5 bases). V was trimmed by 6 bases and J by 4 bases, leaving 18 bases between them. This CDR3 has 15 residues. Germline-derived CDR1 and CDR2 are LNHDA and SQIVND (reference sequence). CDR3 DNA: TGTGCCAGTAGCCGAGAGACAGCAGCCGGCTATGGCTACACCTTC. Its translation: CASSRETAAGYGYTF.

The chain joins TRBV2 to TRBJ1-1; weak D call: TRBD1 (5 bases). Looked up from germline, CDR1 is SNHLY and CDR2 is FYNNEI. The CDR3 extends over 17 amino acids. Trimming took off 3 bases at V and 0 bases at J, with 17 bases between the two ends. The CDR3 bases are TGTGCCAGCAGTGAGGAGGGGCGCTTATTCCTGAACACTGAAGCTTTCTTT. Amino acid sequence: CASSEEGRLFLNTEAFF. The full variable domain, with the rest looked up from reference TRBV2 and TRBJ1-1, is EPEVTQTPSHQVTQMGQEVILRCVPISNHLYFYWYRQILGQKVEFLVSFYNNEISEKSEIFDDQFSVERPDGSNFTLKIRSTKLEDSAMYFCASSEEGRLFLNTEAFFGQGTRLTVV.

The chain combines TRBV18 with TRBJ1-2; 9 bases are shared with TRBD1. Trimming cost V 3 bases and J 4 bases; bases outside gene matches: 6. In germline, CDR1 is KGHSH, CDR2 LQKENI. The CDR3 covers 15 residues. The CDR3 DNA follows: TGTGCCAGCTCACCGGATATGGGACAGGGCTATGGCTACACCTTC. Translating it yields CASSPDMGQGYGYTF.

The J gene is TRBJ2-7, the V gene TRBV6-5; 10 bases align to TRBD2. CDR3 size: 13 residues. With V trimmed by 6 bases and J by 5 bases, 4 bases remained unmatched. Germline CDR1 reads MNHEY; CDR2 reads SVGAGI. The CDR3 is CASRTSGNHEQYF. The DNA for the CDR3 is TGTGCCAGCAGAACTAGCGGGAACCACGAGCAGTACTTC.